This T cell receptor beta chain emerged from a study of cytomegalovirus exposure and HLA in healthy donors (dated by TCRdb to between 2016 and 2019). Looking at the study overall: An earlier analysis of several hundred of the donors reported about 260 Gb of sequence data and 117 million unique TCR beta sequences obtained from around 190 million T cells. An early release covering approximately 600 HLA-typed donors comprised approximately 290 gigabases of sequencing data and tens of millions of unique TCR sequences. Of the roughly 390 genotyped donors, approximately 83% fell in the genetic ancestry cluster associated with self-reported Caucasian donors. The aim of the study was to test whether cataloging public T cell receptors could identify signatures of past pathogen exposure. The T cell repertoires of several hundred subjects were profiled by immunosequencing and related to cytomegalovirus serostatus. Along with the approximately 650-subject first cohort, a separate validation cohort of roughly 110 different subjects was used. To predict cytomegalovirus infection status, the study combined high-throughput TCR immunosequencing, statistical association of individual TCRs with disease status, and machine learning. A later analysis re-examined previously published TCR beta repertoires from just over 650 donors and added high-resolution HLA genotyping to investigate patterns of TCR occurrence. In the later analysis, no new phenotypic data were used to find candidate immune exposures; instead, reliance was placed on TCR beta sequences and their occurrence across donors. In an earlier analysis of over 550 of the donors, high-throughput TCR beta sequencing was used to judge whether each TCR beta V gene segment behaved as functional or pseudogenic. Donor age, sex, ethnicity and CMV serostatus were collected together with the repertoire data. Genome-wide SNP genotypes for about 55% of the roughly 670 donors were used in a later genetic analysis, which treated that subset as a discovery cohort. All discovery cohort repertoires had been generated on a single sequencing platform. HLA typing included class I and class II loci at four-digit resolution. Typing coverage varied by locus: about 629-640 donors for A, B, C, DRB1 and DQB1; approximately 500 for DQA1; around 610 for DPA1; around 450 for DPB1. Because of strong linkage in the cohort, a handful of DR-DQ haplotypes were treated as single units for association and clustering. On average, around 200,000 unique TCR beta nucleotide sequences were sequenced per donor among a few hundred genotyped donors of the cohort, with roughly 18% of those sequences being non-productive.

This clone was counted a single time. Its antigen specificity is not known. The record has no base qualities; no much larger clone is one base away. From V the trimming removes 6 bases and from J it removes 6 bases, while the gene matches leave 6 bases of the junction unaccounted for. Taken from cysteine to phenylalanine, the CDR3 has 14 residues. The entry retains the CDR3 DNA only, 42 bases that are in frame from base 1. Via the germline V gene (reference sequence), CDR1 is LNHDA and CDR2 SQIVND. Library preparation was by the immunoSEQ multiplex PCR assay. The multiplex PCR relied on a mix of 60 forward primers for TCR Vbeta segments and 13 reverse primers for TCR Jbeta segments. The CDR3 region of rearranged TCR beta genes was amplified from genomic DNA by a multiplex PCR assay. The amplified TCR beta libraries were sequenced on the Illumina HiSeq System as 87-base-pair reads. The original pipeline was this. In a later analysis, tens of millions of unique TCR beta chains were counted across the roughly 670 repertoires, and some 10 million of these chains were shared by at least two donors. To remove PCR and sequencing errors, raw reads were error-corrected and collapsed into unique sequences using a nearest-neighbor algorithm that merged closely related sequences. To assign V, D and J gene segments, CDR3 sequences were aligned to IMGT reference sequences. Each retained sequence needed at least a six-nucleotide match to both a V gene segment and a J gene segment. Rearrangements were called productive when the CDR3 lacked stop codons and stayed in frame with V and J; all others were non-productive. Following IMGT convention, CDR3 was defined as the stretch from the second conserved V-encoded cysteine to the conserved J-encoded phenylalanine. The earlier analysis of some 600 of the donors excluded sequences that lacked an unambiguous match to a single V gene segment. An earlier analysis of 500 to 700 of the donors classified V segments as functional when productive rearrangements were above 56.7% and as segregating when the standard deviation between donors was above 5%. A statistical classification framework was built for diagnosing cytomegalovirus status from the catalog of TCR beta chain sequences. In a later analysis, V and J genes were assigned by comparing TCR nucleotide sequences against IMGT/GENE-DB human TR gene sequences. In a later analysis, CDR3 sequences and most-parsimonious VDJ recombination scenarios were assigned using the TCRdist pipeline. A later analysis defined each TCR beta chain by its CDR3 amino acid sequence plus V-gene family, and excluded reads lacking a unique V-gene family. To address suspected cross-contamination and a sequencing artifact, a later analysis removed 450 to 700 highly shared, low-generation-probability nucleotide sequences. A later analysis calculated a clonal expansion index for each public chain from normalized within-repertoire ranks of inferred template counts. In a later analysis, generation probabilities were computed with a VDJ recombination model fitted to out-of-frame rearrangements, and the resulting probabilities were checked against IGoR. Hypergeometric tests were used in a later analysis to score TCR-TCR, TCR-HLA and TCR-CMV co-occurrence, with a repertoire-size bias correction applied to the TCR pairs. In a later analysis, false discovery rates were estimated by permuting HLA or CMV assignments 20 times. In a later analysis, co-occurring TCRs were grouped using DBSCAN, with TCRdist sequence similarity added in when clustering inside HLA-allele-positive subsets. Repertoires with fewer than 30,000 or more than 120,000 public chains, plus five repertoires with anomalous nucleotide sharing, were excluded from co-occurrence clustering. TCRdb provides this immuneACCESS table in a form limited to in-frame rearrangements. Some clones are lacking; in checked studies, under half of them reflect an unresolved V gene, and why the rest are absent is not known. V and J calls and clone size are as listed in that table; D and trimming were resolved from the DNA. For this sample there are about 160,000 clones; around 79% appear just once. Together, the top ten hold 3.5% of the sample.

Overall results and qualifications from the work: The presence/absence analyses assumed that sequencing depth was roughly uniform across donors, and that assumption may not be true. In a later analysis, HLA-associated TCR beta chains showed more clonal expansion and lower generation probabilities than non-associated chains that were equally common. A group of highly shared sequence variants was considered likely to be a technical artifact of the sequencing pipeline. At a false discovery rate of 0.05, a later analysis linked 15,000 to 20,000 TCR beta sequences to specific HLA alleles. Assigning TCR associations to individual alleles was difficult when HLA alleles, especially DR and DQ, strongly co-occurred. Linkage disequilibrium might explain the correlated functional status among segregating V segments, but an unknown experimental factor could not be ruled out. The classifier was reported to diagnose cytomegalovirus status with high specificity and sensitivity in both the original and validation cohorts. According to a later genetic analysis, donors in an Asian-associated ancestry cluster had fewer N-insertions in productive TCRs than the approximately 710-donor mean. Because counts were too low, under 20 rarely observed V segments, including chromosome 9 orphons, were left out of the earlier analysis of a few hundred of the donors. A later genetic analysis associated a missense DCLRE1C variant with V-gene and J-gene trimming of TCR beta chains, and an independent cohort replicated the association. Because some donors lacked HLA typing at each locus, the association tests relied only on the typed subset. The study gave a list of about 160 TCR beta chains associated with cytomegalovirus. An earlier analysis of around 540 of the donors showed that most TCR beta V segments appeared in productive rearrangements either about 87% or about 30% of the time, which broadly matched IMGT annotations. The authors suggested that the approach could potentially be generalized to other disease states and immunological phenotypes. CMV serostatus was the only immune exposure information available for the cohort. According to a later analysis, TCR association rates differed among HLA loci, with DRB1 alleles showing the most associated TCRs and HLA-C alleles showing the fewest. A few of the identified cytomegalovirus-associated TCR beta chains were confirmed in vitro to be specific for cytomegalovirus antigens. A later analysis found that most CMV-associated TCR beta chains appeared HLA-restricted, with HLA associations seemingly driven largely by CMV exposure. The cohort was sequenced for TCR beta chains only, and without alpha or paired-chain data the features that could be detected were limited. While some public TCRs were present in many individuals, most TCR sequences turned up only very rarely across donors. Because the 87-base-pair reads could not distinguish some IMGT-functional V segments, including TRBV6-2 and TRBV6-3, those segments were excluded. In a later analysis, several top co-occurrence clusters were reported to appear linked to parvovirus B19, influenza, CMV and Epstein-Barr virus. A further reported finding was that TCR beta sequences accurately predicted the HLA-A and HLA-B alleles for most subjects in the first cohort.

The cohort comprised under 700 healthy bone marrow donors. At the time of sampling, all cohort members were nominally healthy, though unrecorded immune exposures were likely present. CMV serostatus was recorded as positive for some 300 and negative for about 50% of the roughly 670 cohort members, whereas no CMV serostatus was recorded for the donor in question. Each donor provided a peripheral blood sample, and peripheral blood mononuclear cells were used for TCR beta sequencing. Genomic DNA extraction from the blood cell samples was performed with the Qiagen DNeasy Blood Extraction Kit. The chain joins TRBV19 to TRBJ2-2, with 8 middle bases fitting TRBD1. The sample taken for sequencing was PBMCs. This sequence was found in a human donor in good health. The CDR3 loop reads CASSQTGEAGELFF. The base sequence is TGTGCCAGTAGCCAGACAGGGGAAGCCGGGGAGCTGTTTTTT.